This entry lists 2 T cell receptor beta chains sequenced from one sample in a study of shared clonotypes between healthy human individuals. Repertoires were generated with immunoSEQ multiplex PCR, while TCRdb's copy carries only in-frame clones and drops some. The sample records 300,000 to 400,000 clones, 80% to 90% being singletons. The sample consisted of memory CD8+ T cells sorted from blood. Subset: CD45RO+ cells pooled with CCR7-negative TemRA cells. The receptor set was obtained from a man aged 18 to 29 in good health.

The V gene is TRBV11-2, the J gene TRBJ1-2; unclear D gene. Trimming shortened V by 2 bases and J by 6 bases, and 10 bases separated the two germline ends. Germline V gene data show CDR1 as SGHAT and CDR2 as FQNNGV. This CDR3 has 13 residues. In DNA, the CDR3 is TGTGCCAGCAGCTTACCGCTGCACGATGGCTACACCTTC. This codes for CASSLPLHDGYTF.

The genes are TRBV6-1 and TRBJ2-7, with D possibly matching TRBD1 (6 bases). Germline V gene lookup returns CDR1 MNHNS and CDR2 SASEGT. The CDR3 has 14 residues. The germline V and J ends were trimmed by 2 bases and 3 bases, with 11 bases remaining between them. This chain's CDR3 is CASSELGGYYEQYF. The CDR3, as DNA: TGTGCCAGCAGTGAATTAGGGGGATACTACGAGCAGTACTTC.